This T cell receptor (beta chain) was documented in a study of blood T cell repertoires in COVID-19. Sequenced by immunoSEQ multiplex PCR; TCRdb stores in-frame clones only, minus some. This sample has some 460,000 clones, with around 89% found just once. Per the germline V gene, CDR1 is SGHDT and CDR2 is YYEEEE. The CDR3 runs to 13 residues. V was pared by 2 bases and J by 6 bases, with 10 bases between. Sample: peripheral blood. This chain links TRBV5-6 with TRBJ2-3; D ambiguous. This TCR was recovered from a woman in her 30s with acute or convalescent COVID-19. The CDR3 DNA reads TGTGCCAGCAGCTTAGGCAGGATCGATACGCAGTATTTT. Protein product: CASSLGRIDTQYF.